This is a list of T cell receptor beta chains from one sample in a study of cytomegalovirus exposure and HLA in healthy donors. Method: immunoSEQ multiplex PCR; TCRdb's copy keeps in-frame clones and lacks some. This table holds about 130,000 clones, 70% to 85% found once. The sample consisted of PBMCs. These receptors all come from a female donor in good health and CMV-seronegative. The CDR3 runs from the conserved cysteine through the conserved F or W. The D gene is left open where the match is weak. A row's size may be missing; if present it is once, few, many or a size class.

cdr3_length clone_size j_call v_call d_call cdr3_nt cdr3_aa
21 - TRBJ2-1 TRBV28 TRBD2 TGTGCCAGCAGTTCTCCCCCACTAGCGGGAGGGGAGGGTCCCTCCTACAATGAGCAGTTCTTC CASSSPPLAGGEGPSYNEQFF
17 - TRBJ2-3 TRBV4-2 TRBD2 TGTGCCAGCAGCCAAGATGTAGCGGGGAAAAGCACAGATACGCAGTATTTT CASSQDVAGKSTDTQYF
12 once TRBJ2-7 TRBV7-9 - TGTTCCAGCAGCTTGACAGCCTACGAGCAGTACTTC CSSSLTAYEQYF
13 once TRBJ2-1 TRBV27 TRBD2 TGTGCCAGCAGTCTCTTGCGGGGAGGGGAGCAGTTCTTC CASSLLRGGEQFF
15 - TRBJ1-5 TRBV2 TRBD1 TGTGCCAGCAGTGATGCGACAGGGGCGAATCAGCCCCAGCATTTT CASSDATGANQPQHF
13 few TRBJ2-2 TRBV6-6 TRBD2 TGTGCCAGCAGTTACGCGGGGGCCGGGGAGCTGTTTTTT CASSYAGAGELFF
15 - TRBJ1-2 TRBV29-1 - TGCAGCGTTCATTCCACGGGTCAGGGTTCCCTAGGCTACACCTTC CSVHSTGQGSLGYTF
15 - TRBJ2-1 TRBV5-1 TRBD2 TGCGCCAGCAGCTTGGGGCGGGAGGCCTACAATGAGCAGTTCTTC CASSLGREAYNEQFF
16 once TRBJ2-1 TRBV9 TRBD2 TGTGCCAGCAGCGTAGAAGGCGGGAGAAACTACAATGAGCAGTTCTTC CASSVEGGRNYNEQFF
15 - TRBJ2-7 TRBV7-2 TRBD2 TGTGCCAGCAGCTCGTCTAGCGGGAGCGGGTACGAGCAGTACTTC CASSSSSGSGYEQYF
13 - TRBJ1-1 TRBV29-1 - TGCAGCGTTGACGGACAGTGGAACACTGAAGCTTTCTTT CSVDGQWNTEAFF
17 - TRBJ2-6 TRBV19 TRBD2 TGTGCCAGTAGTATCTGGCTAGCGGGAGCTGGGGCCAACGTCCTGACTTTC CASSIWLAGAGANVLTF
15 - TRBJ2-5 TRBV29-1 - TGCAGCGTTGACCGGACCCCAGGGGATCAAGAGACCCAGTACTTC CSVDRTPGDQETQYF
12 - TRBJ2-7 TRBV30 - TGTGCCTGGAGTGTACCAGGCTACGAGCAGTACTTC CAWSVPGYEQYF
16 - TRBJ1-2 TRBV7-3 - TGTGCCAGCAGCTTAACTGCGGGCGGAGGCTACTATGGCTACACCTTC CASSLTAGGGYYGYTF
15 - TRBJ1-5 TRBV7-9 - TGTGCCAGCAGCTCCCCCGGGAGAAGCAATCAGCCCCAGCATTTT CASSSPGRSNQPQHF
15 - TRBJ1-4 TRBV15 - TGTGCCACCAGCAGAGATGGGCAGGTGAATGAAAAACTGTTTTTT CATSRDGQVNEKLFF
12 - TRBJ1-2 TRBV28 - TGTGCCAGCAGTTTAACAGGGATGAGCTACACCTTC CASSLTGMSYTF
15 - TRBJ2-1 TRBV9 - TGTGCCAGCAGCGTACATAGCGGATCCTACAATGAGCAGTTCTTC CASSVHSGSYNEQFF
15 - TRBJ2-7 TRBV6-1 - TGTGCCAGCACCACTCCACCGGGACAAAACTACGAGCAGTACTTC CASTTPPGQNYEQYF
15 once TRBJ2-7 TRBV6-6 TRBD2 TGTGCCAGCAGTGATTTAGCGGGTGGAATGAACGAGCAGTACTTC CASSDLAGGMNEQYF
18 - TRBJ1-3 TRBV25-1 TRBD1 TGTGCCATCCCTAGAAAGTGGGAATGGGGACAGGCTGGAAACACCATATATTTT CAIPRKWEWGQAGNTIYF
15 few TRBJ1-1 TRBV19 - TGTGCCAGTATTCTCAGGGGAGGGCCTGAGGCCGAAGCTTTCTTT CASILRGGPEAEAFF
16 - TRBJ1-5 TRBV19 - TGTGCCAGTAGTATAGTCCCCATCTATAGCAATCAGCCCCAGCATTTT CASSIVPIYSNQPQHF
14 - TRBJ2-1 TRBV29-1 TRBD2 TGCAGCGTCGCACTAGCGGGAGTTGGTAATGAGCAGTTCTTC CSVALAGVGNEQFF
16 few TRBJ1-1 TRBV4-3 - TGCGCCAGCAGCCAAGAGGTAACAGTAAAGAACACTGAAGCTTTCTTT CASSQEVTVKNTEAFF
15 - TRBJ1-1 TRBV7-2 TRBD1 TGTGCCAGCAGCTTAGAGGGGACAGGGAACACTGAAGCTTTCTTT CASSLEGTGNTEAFF